These T cell receptor beta chains were read from a single sample in a study of shared clonotypes between healthy human individuals. Profiling relied on immunoSEQ multiplex PCR, and the TCRdb table lists in-frame clones only, not all of them. The sample shows approximately 88,000 clones, about 70% of them seen only once. What was sequenced was memory CD8+ T cells sorted from blood. These receptor sequences come from a man aged 25 to 40 in good health. Each CDR3 is given with its conserved first and last residue. Fields, in order: CDR3 DNA, CDR3 protein, J gene, D gene, V gene, clone size, CDR3 length. D genes are given only for firm matches. Expanded clones get a size class; other rows say once, few or many, or leave the size out.

DNA: TGTGCCAGCAGAACCGGGACAGAATACGAGCAGTACTTC
CDR3: CASRTGTEYEQYF
J: TRBJ2-7
D: TRBD1
V: TRBV28
size: many
length: 13

DNA: TGTGCCAGCAGCCACGGATGGGAAGCTTTCTTT
CDR3: CASSHGWEAFF
J: TRBJ1-1
D: NA
V: TRBV28
size: NA
length: 11

DNA: TGTGCCAGCAGGACAGGGACCTACGAGCAGTACTTC
CDR3: CASRTGTYEQYF
J: TRBJ2-7
D: TRBD1
V: TRBV27
size: once
length: 12

DNA: TGTGCCAGCAGCGTAGGGTCGGGAGGGCGTGAGCAGTTCTTC
CDR3: CASSVGSGGREQFF
J: TRBJ2-1
D: TRBD2
V: TRBV9
size: once
length: 14

DNA: TGTGCCAGCAGGCCACTACTTTTGGATGAGCAGTTCTTC
CDR3: CASRPLLLDEQFF
J: TRBJ2-1
D: NA
V: TRBV6-1
size: NA
length: 13

DNA: TGTGCCAGTAACAAGAACACTGAAGCTTTCTTT
CDR3: CASNKNTEAFF
J: TRBJ1-1
D: NA
V: TRBV19
size: NA
length: 11

DNA: TGTGCCTCAACAGGGGTTGGAAACACCATATATTTT
CDR3: CASTGVGNTIYF
J: TRBJ1-3
D: TRBD1
V: TRBV9
size: NA
length: 12

DNA: TGTGCCAGTAGCCTATCCTACCGGACAGCTTACAATGAGCAGTTCTTC
CDR3: CASSLSYRTAYNEQFF
J: TRBJ2-1
D: NA
V: TRBV19
size: few
length: 16

DNA: TGTGCCAGCAGCTGGTCGTCCGGGGAGCTGTTTTTT
CDR3: CASSWSSGELFF
J: TRBJ2-2
D: NA
V: TRBV5-6
size: NA
length: 12

DNA: TGTGCCAGCAGCTCGATAACAGGGGGGCTTGGCTACACCTTC
CDR3: CASSSITGGLGYTF
J: TRBJ1-2
D: TRBD1
V: TRBV7-9
size: NA
length: 14

DNA: TGTGCCAGCAGACGGACGAACACTGAAGCTTTCTTT
CDR3: CASRRTNTEAFF
J: TRBJ1-1
D: NA
V: TRBV27
size: NA
length: 12

DNA: TGTGCCAGCAGTTTATTCGCAGGGGAGGTCGATGAGACCCAGTACTTC
CDR3: CASSLFAGEVDETQYF
J: TRBJ2-5
D: NA
V: TRBV28
size: few
length: 16

DNA: TGTGCCAGCAGTTACAATGTCCTCTATGGCTACACCTTC
CDR3: CASSYNVLYGYTF
J: TRBJ1-2
D: NA
V: TRBV6-6
size: NA
length: 13

DNA: TGTGCCAGCAGTGGCAGACCGGGACTAGCGCGGCTCGAGCAGTACTTC
CDR3: CASSGRPGLARLEQYF
J: TRBJ2-7
D: TRBD2
V: TRBV6-1
size: once
length: 16

DNA: TGTGCCACCAGCAGAGCAGAGCTAGCGGGCTCTGGGGCCAACGTCCTGACTTTC
CDR3: CATSRAELAGSGANVLTF
J: TRBJ2-6
D: TRBD2
V: TRBV15
size: NA
length: 18

DNA: TGTGCCAGCAGTTACTCGAAGGAGGGGGCGGGAAGTGAAGCTTTCTTT
CDR3: CASSYSKEGAGSEAFF
J: TRBJ1-1
D: TRBD1
V: TRBV6-6
size: few
length: 16

DNA: TGTGCCAGCAGCTTACAGGGGGGCAATCGGCCCCAGCATTTT
CDR3: CASSLQGGNRPQHF
J: TRBJ1-5
D: TRBD1
V: TRBV5-4
size: NA
length: 14

DNA: TGCAGCGCTTCAGTTGAAGACCGCCGGGATACCTACGAGCAGTACTTC
CDR3: CSASVEDRRDTYEQYF
J: TRBJ2-7
D: NA
V: TRBV29-1
size: NA
length: 16

DNA: TGCGCCAGCAGCTTGGAAGGGGCCCAGTACTTC
CDR3: CASSLEGAQYF
J: TRBJ2-5
D: NA
V: TRBV5-1
size: NA
length: 11

DNA: TGTGCCAGCAGCCCGCTAGCGGGAAACACAGATACGCAGTATTTT
CDR3: CASSPLAGNTDTQYF
J: TRBJ2-3
D: TRBD2
V: TRBV7-9
size: few
length: 15

DNA: TGTGCCAATTCCAGGGGTCAAAACTATGGCTACACCTTC
CDR3: CANSRGQNYGYTF
J: TRBJ1-2
D: NA
V: TRBV6-1
size: NA
length: 13

DNA: TGCAGCGCAGTAGCGGGAGGAACCTACGAGCAGTACTTC
CDR3: CSAVAGGTYEQYF
J: TRBJ2-7
D: TRBD2
V: TRBV29-1
size: NA
length: 13

DNA: TGTGCCATCAGTGTAGGACAGTACCTTAATGAGCAGTTCTTC
CDR3: CAISVGQYLNEQFF
J: TRBJ2-1
D: NA
V: TRBV10-3
size: NA
length: 14

DNA: TGTGCCAGCTCACCGGAAGTTGTGTGGCAGCCCCAGCATTTT
CDR3: CASSPEVVWQPQHF
J: TRBJ1-5
D: NA
V: TRBV18
size: NA
length: 14

DNA: TGTGCCAGCAGCGGACTAGCGGGAGGGCCGGGGTCCTACAATGAGCAGTTCTTC
CDR3: CASSGLAGGPGSYNEQFF
J: TRBJ2-1
D: TRBD2
V: TRBV27
size: few
length: 18

DNA: TGTGCCAGCAGCCAAGCCCGGGGACTCGCCTACAATGAGCAGTTCTTC
CDR3: CASSQARGLAYNEQFF
J: TRBJ2-1
D: NA
V: TRBV7-9
size: NA
length: 16

DNA: TGTGCCATCAGTGTGAGCCTCTCCTACGAGCAGTACTTC
CDR3: CAISVSLSYEQYF
J: TRBJ2-7
D: NA
V: TRBV10-3
size: NA
length: 13

DNA: TGTGCCAGCACTTCCTCCGGGACAGGGGGACGCTACACCTTC
CDR3: CASTSSGTGGRYTF
J: TRBJ1-2
D: TRBD1
V: TRBV7-8
size: NA
length: 14

DNA: TGTGCCAGCAGCTCGGGGTTCTCCTACGAGCAGTACTTC
CDR3: CASSSGFSYEQYF
J: TRBJ2-7
D: NA
V: TRBV27
size: NA
length: 13

DNA: TGCGCCAGCAGCCTCCGGACAGGGGGGACCTACAATGAGCAGTTCTTC
CDR3: CASSLRTGGTYNEQFF
J: TRBJ2-1
D: TRBD1
V: TRBV4-1
size: NA
length: 16

DNA: TGTGCCAGCAGTGACTCGGGCGGGAGTGGGGACGAGCAGTACTTC
CDR3: CASSDSGGSGDEQYF
J: TRBJ2-7
D: TRBD2
V: TRBV6-4
size: NA
length: 15

DNA: TGTGCCAGCAGGGAGCGACTAGCCAAAAACATTCAGTACTTC
CDR3: CASRERLAKNIQYF
J: TRBJ2-4
D: NA
V: TRBV2
size: NA
length: 14

DNA: TGCAGCGTTGAAGGGACAGGGGGGGATCAGCCCCAGCATTTT
CDR3: CSVEGTGGDQPQHF
J: TRBJ1-5
D: TRBD1
V: TRBV29-1
size: NA
length: 14